The source of this T cell receptor (beta chain) is a study of blood T cell repertoires in COVID-19. Study summary: COVID-19 samples collected from the United States, Italy and Spain covered acute and convalescent phases. T cells, B-cell-depleted T cells, or PBMCs provided the cDNA or gDNA that served as material.

CDR3 length: 15 residues. V was clipped by 3 bases and J by 2 bases, with 13 bases between them. CDR1 is LGHDT, CDR2 YNNKEL, per germline (reference sequence). Source study methods: Amplified reference gene primers provided the basis for estimating nucleated cell counts. Method: immunoSEQ multiplex PCR; TCRdb's copy keeps in-frame clones and lacks some. Clone size and the V and J calls come from that table; the DNA yielded D and trimming. This table holds around 180,000 clones, 80% to 90% found once. The specimen was peripheral blood. This chain connects TRBV3-1 (or the pseudogene TRBV3-2) to TRBJ1-2, with D maybe TRBD1 (6 bases). This receptor was identified in a man between 60 and 75 years old with acute or convalescent COVID-19. CDR3 protein: CASSHAYRENYGYTF. The DNA for the CDR3 is TGTGCCAGCAGCCACGCCTACAGGGAGAACTATGGCTACACCTTC.